These 22 T cell receptor beta chains share one sample of origin, sequenced in a study of T cells in Graves' hyperthyroidism and ophthalmopathy. RNA transcripts served as the template for amplifying TCR beta CDR3 regions. The study used the HTBI primer set for a first-round RT-PCR of the TCR CDR3. TCRdb used MiXCR to reprocess the multiplex PCR reads, holding one entry per CDR3 protein. The profile shows a few hundred thousand distinct CDR3 sequences, roughly 13% of them singletons. Sequencing used blood. Every receptor here comes from a woman in her forties with Graves' ophthalmopathy.

This clonotype was counted only a few times. The chain couples TRBV5-4 to TRBJ1-2, with 8 bases lining up with TRBD1. Losses at the gene ends were 0 bases for V and 0 bases for J; bases not matched to a gene: 1. The germline V gene has CDR1 SGHNT and CDR2 YYREEE (reference sequence). The CDR3 contains 15 residues. CDR3 sequence: CASSLADRANYGYTF. CDR3 nucleotide sequence: TGTGCCAGCAGCTTGGCGGACAGGGCTAACTATGGCTACACCTTC.

The chain combines TRBV11-2 with TRBJ2-4; possibly TRBD2 for D (6 bases). The CDR3 covers 14 residues. Trimming cost V 2 bases and J 7 bases, with 12 bases left between them. Germline assignment: CDR1 SGHAT and CDR2 FQNNGV. The CDR3 bases are TGTGCCAGCAGCTTATTACGGGGGATGAACATTCAGTACTTC. It encodes CASSLLRGMNIQYF.

This clonotype was recorded at least ten times. The rearrangement links TRBV20-1 to TRBJ2-3, with 14 bases aligning to TRBD2. From germline, CDR1 is DFQATT and CDR2 SNEGSKA (reference sequence). The CDR3 is made up of 17 amino acids. Trimming cost V 5 bases and J 2 bases; bases outside gene matches: 9. The CDR3 sequence: CSADGTSGSGNTDTQYF. CDR3 nucleotides: TGCAGTGCTGACGGGACTAGCGGGAGCGGGAACACAGATACGCAGTATTTT.

This clonotype was recorded many times. The chain has TRBV20-1 and TRBJ2-7, with a weak D call TRBD2 (7 bases). Trimming took off 4 bases at V and 1 base at J, with 8 bases between the two ends. CDR1 and CDR2 (germline): DFQATT, SNEGSKA (reference sequence). The CDR3 sequence is 12 residues long. CDR3 residues: CSAKGGSYEQYF. CDR3 in DNA: TGCAGTGCTAAGGGGGGGTCCTACGAGCAGTACTTC.

This chain connects TRBV9 to TRBJ2-7, with 7 bases lining up with TRBD1. The V gene end was trimmed by 4 bases and the J gene end by 2 bases; junction bases not matched to a gene: 6. The CDR3 length is 14 residues. Per the germline V gene, CDR1 is SGDLS and CDR2 is YYNGEE. CDR3 DNA sequence: TGTGCCAGCAGCCCAACGACAGGGACCTACGAGCAGTACTTC. This translates into CASSPTTGTYEQYF.

This clonotype was counted at least ten times. This chain joins TRBV20-1 and TRBJ2-1; the D gene is possibly TRBD2 (7 bases). V lost 4 bases, J lost 6 bases, and 13 bases lay in between. The CDR3 runs to 13 residues. Germline-derived CDR1 and CDR2 are DFQATT and SNEGSKA (reference sequence). The CDR3 protein is CSAIGGVGNEQFF. The CDR3 DNA sequence: TGCAGTGCTATAGGGGGGGTAGGCAATGAGCAGTTCTTC.

This clonotype was seen ten or more times. The J gene is TRBJ1-6, the V gene TRBV2; D possibly corresponds to TRBD1 (5 bases). Germline CDR1 reads SNHLY; CDR2 reads FYNNEI. The CDR3 extends over 13 amino acids. V was trimmed by 5 bases and J by 6 bases, leaving 8 bases between them. The CDR3 reads CASSQTVNSPLHF. The CDR3 DNA reads as TGTGCCAGCAGTCAGACAGTTAATTCACCCCTCCACTTT.

This clonotype was found many times. V is TRBV10-2 and J is TRBJ2-1; possibly TRBD1 for D (6 bases). This CDR3 spans 16 amino acids. The germline V gene encodes CDR1 WSHSY and CDR2 SAAADI. Trimming left V 5 bases short and J 1 base short, with 15 bases between. CDR3 sequence reads: CASSPRQANSYNEQFF. CDR3 in DNA: TGCGCCAGCAGTCCCAGACAGGCCAATTCCTACAATGAGCAGTTCTTC.

CDR3 nucleotides: TGTGCCCCCTTCGGGCAGGTTAAGTTAAGGAACATTCAGTACTTC. Translation gives CAPFGQVKLRNIQYF. The rearrangement joins TRBV19 to TRBJ2-4; D gene ambiguous. Germline loops: CDR1 LNHDA, CDR2 SQIVND (reference sequence). V was pared by 11 bases and J by 7 bases, with 24 bases between. This CDR3 spans 15 amino acids. Filled out from reference TRBV19 and TRBJ2-4, the complete variable domain reads DGGITQSPKYLFRKEGQNVTLSCEQNLNHDAMYWYRQDPGQGLRLIYYSQIVNDFQKGDIAEGYSVSREKKESFPLTVTSAQKNPTAFYLCAPFGQVKLRNIQYFGAGTRLSVL.

V usage is TRBV20-1 and J usage is TRBJ2-7; 11 bases align to TRBD2. With 6 bases clipped from V and 4 bases from J, the junction kept 8 bases outside the gene matches. The CDR3 spans 14 residues. CDR1 DFQATT and CDR2 SNEGSKA come from the germline V gene (reference sequence). The DNA of the CDR3 is TGCAGTGCCTCCGTACTAGCGGGGGATTACGAGCAGTACTTC. Amino acid sequence: CSASVLAGDYEQYF.

This sequence joins TRBV3-1 and TRBJ2-7, with 9 bases matching TRBD2. V dropped 6 bases and J dropped 7; count of bases not matched to a gene: 7. CDR3 length equals 13 residues. Germline CDR1 and CDR2: LGHDT and YNNKEL (reference sequence). The CDR3 protein is CASSLGTSSEQYF. CDR3 nucleotide sequence: TGTGCCAGCAGTCTTGGGACTAGCAGTGAGCAGTACTTC.

This clonotype was seen at least ten times. The chain is built from TRBV2 and TRBJ1-4; 9 bases are a match to TRBD1. V was pared by 3 bases and J by 6 bases, with 8 bases of the junction left unmatched. The CDR3 is 16 residues long. Germline V gene lookup returns CDR1 SNHLY and CDR2 FYNNEI. In nucleotides, the CDR3 is TGTGCCAGCAGTGAGGGGACAGGGATACGGGATGAAAAACTGTTTTTT. It translates to CASSEGTGIRDEKLFF.

The chain combines TRBV13 with TRBJ1-2; 7 bases match TRBD1. This CDR3 is built from 15 residues. The germline V gene has CDR1 PRHDT and CDR2 FYEKMQ (reference sequence). V was clipped by 4 bases and J by 5 bases; unmatched bases: 10. CDR3 region: CASSYRTGLPYGYTF. The CDR3 nucleotides read TGTGCCAGCAGCTACAGGACAGGTCTACCATATGGCTACACCTTC.

This clonotype was detected a few times. V and J are TRBV10-1 and TRBJ2-1; 7 bases agree with TRBD2. The germline gives CDR1 WNHNN, CDR2 SYGVQD (reference sequence). The CDR3 is made up of 15 amino acids. V was pared by 4 bases and J by 4 bases, with 7 bases of the junction left unmatched. The CDR3 nucleotides read TGCGCCAGCAGTGCGCCGGGGGGTCGGTACAATGAGCAGTTCTTC. Its protein is CASSAPGGRYNEQFF.

CDR3 protein: CASSVEGGTGTGSYEQYF. The CDR3 nucleotides are TGTGCCAGCAGCGTAGAAGGAGGGACGGGGACCGGGTCGTACGAGCAGTACTTC. The chain recombines TRBV9 with TRBJ2-7; possible D gene TRBD2, 6 bases. Per the germline V gene, CDR1 is SGDLS and CDR2 is YYNGEE. V was shortened by 0 bases and J by 4 bases, with 23 bases between the two germline ends. The CDR3 runs to 18 residues.

This clonotype was recorded at least ten times. This chain uses TRBV10-3 with TRBJ1-2; 8 bases align to TRBD1. The CDR3 has 16 residues. From germline, CDR1 is ENHRY and CDR2 SYGVKD. V lost 3 bases and J lost 3; bases outside the gene matches: 9. The chain's CDR3 is CAISESLRGQDYGYTF. DNA of the CDR3: TGTGCCATCAGTGAATCCCTCAGGGGGCAGGACTATGGCTACACCTTC.

There are a few counts of this clonotype. The J gene is TRBJ1-2, the V gene TRBV19; perhaps TRBD1 as D (6 bases). The CDR3 runs to 15 residues. Looked up from germline, CDR1 is LNHDA and CDR2 is SQIVND (reference sequence). The V end was cut by 4 bases, the J end by 2 bases, with 14 bases between. The CDR3 DNA sequence: TGTGCCAGTAGTAAAGGACAGCACGAGAACTATGGCTACACCTTC. Its protein product is CASSKGQHENYGYTF.

This clonotype was observed at least ten times. The V call is TRBV5-6, the J call TRBJ2-5; 8 positions match TRBD1. Germline CDR1 is SGHDT and CDR2 is YYEEEE. Unmatched junction bases numbered 5, after V lost 2 bases and J lost 5 bases. CDR3 length equals 14 residues. In DNA, the CDR3 is TGTGCCAGCAGCTTAACCAGGGGGCTGGAGACCCAGTACTTC. This gives the protein CASSLTRGLETQYF.

CDR3 coding DNA: TGTGCCAGCACGGGGGGATACAATGAGCAGTTCTTC. Its translation is CASTGGYNEQFF. The chain combines TRBV5-5 with TRBJ2-1, with TRBD2 matching 7 bases. CDR3 size: 12 residues. With V trimmed by 6 bases and J by 4 bases, 1 base remained unmatched. Germline-derived CDR1 and CDR2 are SGHKS and YYEKEE (reference sequence).

The chain has TRBV19 and TRBJ1-2; D remains unclear. With 3 bases removed from V and 2 bases from J, the gap between germline ends came to 7 bases. CDR1 LNHDA and CDR2 SQIVND come from the germline V gene (reference sequence). This CDR3 comprises 13 residues. DNA for the CDR3: TGTGCCAGTAGTATGTGGCAGAACTATGGCTACACCTTC. Protein: CASSMWQNYGYTF.

This chain joins TRBV5-1 and TRBJ2-1; 9 bases fit TRBD1. V gave up 7 bases and J gave up 0 bases; unmatched junction bases: 17. CDR1 and CDR2 from the germline V gene are SGHRS and YFSETQ. The CDR3 is made up of 19 amino acids. The CDR3 here is CASLPGQGLLDRSYNEQFF. CDR3 nucleotide sequence: TGCGCCAGCCTTCCGGGACAGGGCCTCCTCGACCGCTCCTACAATGAGCAGTTCTTC.

The chain combines TRBV19 with TRBJ2-1; D might be TRBD1 (6 bases). The CDR3 contains 13 residues. V was clipped by 5 bases and J by 7 bases, with 12 bases between them. Germline CDR1 and CDR2: LNHDA and SQIVND (reference sequence). CDR3 DNA: TGTGCCAGTAGTCAGGGAAGGGGGAATGAGCAGTTCTTC. Protein product: CASSQGRGNEQFF.